This is a list of T cell receptor beta chains from one sample in a study of CD8 T cells in ankylosing spondylitis. TCRdb redid the calling of the 5' RACE reads with MiXCR, one entry per CDR3 protein. The repertoire holds 200,000 to 300,000 distinct CDR3 sequences, with roughly a tenth as singletons. Sequenced: blood, either unsorted or a sorted T cell fraction (not recorded which). These TCRs come from a male donor with ankylosing spondylitis or in good health (not recorded which). Both conserved end residues are part of each CDR3. The D gene is left open where the match is weak. Clone size is not always given. Where it is, it says once, few, many or a class for expanded clones.

cdr3_nt,cdr3_aa,j_call,clone_size,cdr3_length,d_call,v_call
TGCAGCGTTTGGCAGGGTAGCTATGGCTACACCTTC,CSVWQGSYGYTF,TRBJ1-2,few,12,NA,TRBV29-1
TGTGCCAGCAGCACAGGGAGAGACACTGAAGCTTTCTTT,CASSTGRDTEAFF,TRBJ1-1,NA,13,NA,TRBV25-1
TGCAGCGTTGAAGATAGGGGCCGGGCGGCAGATACGCAGTATTTT,CSVEDRGRAADTQYF,TRBJ2-3,many,15,NA,TRBV29-1
TGTGCCACCAGCAGAGACCAGAAAAATTCACCCCTCCACTTT,CATSRDQKNSPLHF,TRBJ1-6,many,14,NA,TRBV15
TGTGCCAGCAGTTATATGAAACAGGGTACTGCAGATACGCAGTATTTT,CASSYMKQGTADTQYF,TRBJ2-3,many,16,NA,TRBV6-5
TGTGCCAGCAGCCGCCTCAGGCTCAACCACAATGAGCAGTTCTTC,CASSRLRLNHNEQFF,TRBJ2-1,few,15,NA,TRBV7-2
TGCGCCAGCAGCCAAAGGCTAGCGGGAGTCTGGGAGCAGTTCTTC,CASSQRLAGVWEQFF,TRBJ2-1,few,15,TRBD2,TRBV4-1
TGTGCCAGCAGTGAATTATGGGGAAGGGACAATGAGCAGTTCTTC,CASSELWGRDNEQFF,TRBJ2-1,few,15,NA,TRBV25-1
TGTGCCAGCAGTCGACTCACAGATACGCAGTATTTT,CASSRLTDTQYF,TRBJ2-3,many,12,NA,TRBV6-2/TRBV6-3
TGTGCCAGCAGCTGGACCCCCCCAGATACGCAGTATTTT,CASSWTPPDTQYF,TRBJ2-3,few,13,NA,TRBV11-2
TGTGCCTGGCGCGGGAGCCTCTTTTCGAACAATGAGCAGTTCTTC,CAWRGSLFSNNEQFF,TRBJ2-1,NA,15,TRBD2,TRBV30
TGTGCCAGCAGCTTAGCATCGGTGGGACAGGGCTATGGCTACACCTTC,CASSLASVGQGYGYTF,TRBJ1-2,NA,16,TRBD1,TRBV7-2
TGTGCCAGCAGTTTTCTGGAGGGGCCCTACAATGAGCAGTTCTTC,CASSFLEGPYNEQFF,TRBJ2-1,many,15,NA,TRBV12-3/TRBV12-4
TGCGCCAGCAGCTTGGAGGCAGCCTCCTACAATGAGCAGTTCTTC,CASSLEAASYNEQFF,TRBJ2-1,many,15,NA,TRBV5-1
TGCAGTGCTAGAGATCGACAGGGTTTCGAGCAGTACTTC,CSARDRQGFEQYF,TRBJ2-7,many,13,TRBD1,TRBV20-1
TGTGCCTGGACCTTCGGACAGGTGAAGGGCTACACCTTC,CAWTFGQVKGYTF,TRBJ1-2,NA,13,TRBD1,TRBV30
TGCAGTGCCCGCCAAGCGGGGGCCGAAGCTTTCTTT,CSARQAGAEAFF,TRBJ1-1,many,12,NA,TRBV20-1
TGTGCCAGCAGCCAAGAACCCGCACTGAGCTCCTACAATGAGCAGTTCTTC,CASSQEPALSSYNEQFF,TRBJ2-1,NA,17,NA,TRBV4-2
TGTGCCAGCAGTTTAGTGGGGCCCCCCTTGGGGCAGTTCTTC,CASSLVGPPLGQFF,TRBJ2-1,many,14,NA,TRBV12-3/TRBV12-4
TGTGCCAGCAGCGTAGAACAGACTAATTCACCCCTCCACTTT,CASSVEQTNSPLHF,TRBJ1-6,many,14,NA,TRBV9
TGTGCCAGCAGTACTACAGGGGGCTCCTACGAGCAGTACTTC,CASSTTGGSYEQYF,TRBJ2-7,many,14,TRBD1,TRBV27
TGTGCCAGCAGTTACTCAGGAGCGGGCAACACCGGGGAGCTGTTTTTT,CASSYSGAGNTGELFF,TRBJ2-2,many,16,NA,TRBV6-5
TGCGCCAGCAGCCAGGGAACTACTGGGGCCAACGTCCTGACTTTC,CASSQGTTGANVLTF,TRBJ2-6,many,15,NA,TRBV5-1
TGTGCCAGCAGCCATCAATCCGGGGCCAACGTCCTGACTTTC,CASSHQSGANVLTF,TRBJ2-6,many,14,NA,TRBV3-1
TGCAGCGCCACAGGGACGGGAAACACCATATATTTT,CSATGTGNTIYF,TRBJ1-3,few,12,NA,TRBV29-1
TGCAGTGCTCGGGGGGCTTGGTCCTACAATGAGCAGTTCTTC,CSARGAWSYNEQFF,TRBJ2-1,many,14,NA,TRBV20-1
TGTGCCAGCAGGATGGACGGTCGACCAGAGACCCAGTACTTC,CASRMDGRPETQYF,TRBJ2-5,many,14,NA,TRBV11-2
TGCGCCAGCAGCTTAGGGCTAGCGGGAAACACCGGGGAGCTGTTTTTT,CASSLGLAGNTGELFF,TRBJ2-2,many,16,TRBD2,TRBV5-1
TGTGCCAGCAGCCGATTGGACACGCGCGAGCAGTACTTC,CASSRLDTREQYF,TRBJ2-7,many,13,NA,TRBV3-1
TGTGCCACCAGTGATTCGGCTAGCGGGAGCTACGGTGGGGCAGATACGCAGTATTTT,CATSDSASGSYGGADTQYF,TRBJ2-3,many,19,TRBD2,TRBV24-1
TGTGCCAGCAGCAGCGGACTAGCGGGGGACGAGCAGTACTTC,CASSSGLAGDEQYF,TRBJ2-7,NA,14,TRBD2,TRBV7-9
TGTGCCAGCAGCTTATTGGGGGGTGAGCAGTTCTTC,CASSLLGGEQFF,TRBJ2-1,NA,12,NA,TRBV7-9
TGTGCTAGTGGTTCATATCAGGGAGGTGGCTACACCTTC,CASGSYQGGGYTF,TRBJ1-2,few,13,NA,TRBV12-5
TGTGCCAGCAGCCAAGGGGGGCCAAATGAGCAGTTCTTC,CASSQGGPNEQFF,TRBJ2-1,many,13,NA,TRBV4-2
TGTGCCAGCAGCTTAGGGGCGGACAGGGGGCTCTACAATGAGCAGTTCTTC,CASSLGADRGLYNEQFF,TRBJ2-1,many,17,TRBD1,TRBV11-1
TGTGCCAGCAGTTTACGGGGTTTATTGTACAATGAGCAGTTCTTC,CASSLRGLLYNEQFF,TRBJ2-1,many,15,NA,TRBV27
TGCGCCAGCAGCCCCGGACCCCCCACAGATACGCAGTATTTT,CASSPGPPTDTQYF,TRBJ2-3,NA,14,NA,TRBV5-1
TGCAGTGCTAGAGATATGGGCCTGAACGCTGAGTCGCCCCAGCATTTT,CSARDMGLNAESPQHF,TRBJ1-5,NA,16,NA,TRBV20-1
TGTGCCAGCAACTCCCCGGTAGGGATTTCGAACACTGAAGCTTTCTTT,CASNSPVGISNTEAFF,TRBJ1-1,many,16,NA,TRBV12-3/TRBV12-4
TGTGCCAGCAGCTCTGGGGCAGCCTACAATGAGCAGTTCTTC,CASSSGAAYNEQFF,TRBJ2-1,NA,14,NA,TRBV7-2
TGCGCCAGCAGCTTGCTCTACGGGAAGTACAATGAGCAGTTCTTC,CASSLLYGKYNEQFF,TRBJ2-1,many,15,NA,TRBV5-1
TGCGCCAGCAGCTTACAGGTGGACTATGGCTACACCTTC,CASSLQVDYGYTF,TRBJ1-2,NA,13,NA,TRBV5-1
TGCGCCAGCAGCCAAGAACCTTCCGGTGTGCAGTTCTTC,CASSQEPSGVQFF,TRBJ2-1,many,13,NA,TRBV4-1
TGTGCCAGCAGCTTGCAACAGAACTACTACGAGCAGTACTTC,CASSLQQNYYEQYF,TRBJ2-7,NA,14,NA,TRBV7-2
TGTGCCACCAGCAGAGTCCAGGGTGCTGGAAACACCATATATTTT,CATSRVQGAGNTIYF,TRBJ1-3,many,15,NA,TRBV15
TGCGCCAGCAGCTTGGACCGGGCTACCTACGAGCAGTACTTC,CASSLDRATYEQYF,TRBJ2-7,many,14,NA,TRBV5-1
TGTGCCACCAGTGATCCGAGCGGGAAGTACAATGAGCAGTTCTTC,CATSDPSGKYNEQFF,TRBJ2-1,many,15,TRBD2,TRBV24-1
TGCGCCAGCCGCGCGGAAGGGGCAGACGAGCAGTACTTC,CASRAEGADEQYF,TRBJ2-7,many,13,NA,TRBV5-1
TGTGCCAGCAGTTGGGGCTTAAGCGCAGATACGCAGTATTTT,CASSWGLSADTQYF,TRBJ2-3,many,14,NA,TRBV6-5
TGCAGTGCAGTCTGGGACAGGGGGGGCTACACCTTC,CSAVWDRGGYTF,TRBJ1-2,many,12,TRBD1,TRBV20-1
TGTGCCAGCAGCCGGAGGGGCGGCCTGTCTGGGGCCAACGTCCTGACTTTC,CASSRRGGLSGANVLTF,TRBJ2-6,few,17,NA,TRBV27
TGTGCCAGCAGTTACCGAACAGGGAAAAATTCACCCCTCCACTTT,CASSYRTGKNSPLHF,TRBJ1-6,many,15,NA,TRBV6-5
TGTGCCAGCAGTTACACCCAGGGGGGGCAGGAGACCCAGTACTTC,CASSYTQGGQETQYF,TRBJ2-5,NA,15,NA,TRBV6-5
TGTGCCAGCAGCTACGGACAGGGGGCCACTGAAGCTTTCTTT,CASSYGQGATEAFF,TRBJ1-1,many,14,TRBD1,TRBV5-6
TGCGCCAGCAGCTCCGATGCCTACGAGCAGTACTTC,CASSSDAYEQYF,TRBJ2-7,many,12,NA,TRBV5-1
TGTGCCAGCAGCCGACAGGGAAGGATGGATGGCTACACCTTC,CASSRQGRMDGYTF,TRBJ1-2,many,14,TRBD1,TRBV2